These T cell receptor beta chains were read from a single sample in a study of CD8 T cells in Susac syndrome. One entry per CDR3 protein, called by TCRdb with MiXCR from the immunoSEQ multiplex PCR reads. The sample consists of about 160,000 distinct CDR3 sequences, approximately 92% of them appearing once. Sample: CD4+ T cells from PBMCs. The origin of the receptors is a human donor in good health. Each CDR3 is given with its conserved first and last residue. The order of the fields is V gene, D gene, J gene, CDR3 protein, CDR3 DNA. D genes are given only for firm matches.

V gene: TRBV20-1
D gene: .
J gene: TRBJ2-1
CDR3 protein: CSAREYDWGRLNEQFF
CDR3 DNA: TGCAGTGCTAGAGAATACGATTGGGGACGACTGAATGAGCAGTTCTTC

V gene: TRBV6-5
D gene: .
J gene: TRBJ1-2
CDR3 protein: CASSYSVGTHYGYTF
CDR3 DNA: TGTGCCAGCAGTTACTCGGTGGGGACCCATTATGGCTACACCTTC

V gene: TRBV7-8
D gene: .
J gene: TRBJ1-1
CDR3 protein: CASSLPANTEAFF
CDR3 DNA: TGTGCCAGCAGCTTACCCGCGAACACTGAAGCTTTCTTT

V gene: TRBV7-6
D gene: .
J gene: TRBJ2-6
CDR3 protein: CASSLASSGANVLTF
CDR3 DNA: TGTGCCAGCAGCTTAGCCAGCTCTGGGGCCAACGTCCTGACTTTC

V gene: TRBV24-1
D gene: .
J gene: TRBJ1-5
CDR3 protein: CATSETGLGPQHF
CDR3 DNA: TGTGCCACCAGTGAGACAGGTCTTGGGCCCCAGCATTTT

V gene: TRBV3-1
D gene: .
J gene: TRBJ2-1
CDR3 protein: CASNTGKGSSYNEQFF
CDR3 DNA: TGTGCCAGCAATACAGGGAAGGGGAGCTCCTACAATGAGCAGTTCTTC

V gene: TRBV20-1
D gene: .
J gene: TRBJ1-1
CDR3 protein: CSARAPTGAVNTEAFF
CDR3 DNA: TGCAGTGCTAGAGCCCCAACGGGTGCAGTGAACACTGAAGCTTTCTTT

V gene: TRBV3-1
D gene: .
J gene: TRBJ2-2
CDR3 protein: CASSPRDLPTGELFF
CDR3 DNA: TGTGCCAGCAGCCCGAGGGACTTACCCACCGGGGAGCTGTTTTTT

V gene: TRBV19
D gene: .
J gene: TRBJ1-5
CDR3 protein: CASSATLQGTMVRPQHF
CDR3 DNA: TGTGCCAGTAGTGCGACACTACAGGGTACAATGGTTCGGCCCCAGCATTTT

V gene: TRBV27
D gene: .
J gene: TRBJ2-6
CDR3 protein: CASSGSSSGANVLTF
CDR3 DNA: TGTGCCAGCAGTGGATCCAGCTCTGGGGCCAACGTCCTGACTTTC

V gene: TRBV25-1
D gene: TRBD1
J gene: TRBJ2-2
CDR3 protein: CARRGQVNTGELFF
CDR3 DNA: TGTGCCCGGAGGGGACAGGTGAACACCGGGGAGCTGTTTTTT

V gene: TRBV7-9
D gene: TRBD1
J gene: TRBJ1-1
CDR3 protein: CASSLGTGDTEAFF
CDR3 DNA: TGTGCCAGCAGCTTAGGGACAGGGGACACTGAAGCTTTCTTT

V gene: TRBV5-1
D gene: .
J gene: TRBJ1-1
CDR3 protein: CASSLDGGIEAFF
CDR3 DNA: TGCGCCAGCAGCTTGGATGGGGGGATTGAAGCTTTCTTT

V gene: TRBV6-5
D gene: TRBD1
J gene: TRBJ1-2
CDR3 protein: CASSGQGAGGYTF
CDR3 DNA: TGTGCCAGCAGTGGACAGGGGGCTGGGGGCTACACCTTC

V gene: TRBV6-5
D gene: .
J gene: TRBJ1-2
CDR3 protein: CASSYRHRDGGYTF
CDR3 DNA: TGTGCCAGCAGTTACAGACACCGGGACGGCGGCTACACCTTC

V gene: TRBV20-1
D gene: .
J gene: TRBJ2-3
CDR3 protein: CSARPPRADTQYF
CDR3 DNA: TGCAGTGCTAGACCCCCAAGAGCGGATACGCAGTATTTT